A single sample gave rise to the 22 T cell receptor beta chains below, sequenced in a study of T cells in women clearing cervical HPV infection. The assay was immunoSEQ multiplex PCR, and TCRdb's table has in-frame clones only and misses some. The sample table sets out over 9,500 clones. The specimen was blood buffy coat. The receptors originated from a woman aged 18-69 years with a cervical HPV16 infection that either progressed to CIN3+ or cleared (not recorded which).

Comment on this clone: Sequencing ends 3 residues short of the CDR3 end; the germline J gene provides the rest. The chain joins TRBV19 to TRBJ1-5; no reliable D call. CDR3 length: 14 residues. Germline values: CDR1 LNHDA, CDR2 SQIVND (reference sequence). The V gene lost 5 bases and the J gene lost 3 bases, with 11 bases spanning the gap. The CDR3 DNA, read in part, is TGTGCCAGTAGTTTAGGGCCCTCCAATCAGCCC. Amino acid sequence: CASSLGPSNQP. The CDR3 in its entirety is CASSLGPSNQPQHF.

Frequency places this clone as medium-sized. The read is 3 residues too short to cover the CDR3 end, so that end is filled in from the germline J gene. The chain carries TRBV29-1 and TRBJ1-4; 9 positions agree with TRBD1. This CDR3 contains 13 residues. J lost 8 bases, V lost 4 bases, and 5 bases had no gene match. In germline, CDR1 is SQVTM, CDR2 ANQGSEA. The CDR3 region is CSVGQGDREKLFF. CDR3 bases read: TGCAGCGTTGGACAGGGGGATCGCGAAAAA.

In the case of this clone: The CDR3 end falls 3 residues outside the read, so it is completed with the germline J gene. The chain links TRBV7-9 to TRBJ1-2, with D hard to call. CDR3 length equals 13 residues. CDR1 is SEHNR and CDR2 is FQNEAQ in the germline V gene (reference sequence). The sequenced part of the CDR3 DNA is TGTGCCAGCAGCTTTGCGGGGTCCTACGAC. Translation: CASSFAGSYD. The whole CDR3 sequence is CASSFAGSYDYTF.

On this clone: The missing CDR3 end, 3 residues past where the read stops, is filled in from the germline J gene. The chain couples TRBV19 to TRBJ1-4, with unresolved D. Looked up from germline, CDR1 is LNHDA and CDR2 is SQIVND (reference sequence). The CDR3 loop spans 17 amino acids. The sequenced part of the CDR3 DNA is TGTGCCAGTAGTGTCACCCCCCCCGGGTCCTATAATTCACCA. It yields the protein CASSVTPPGSYNSP. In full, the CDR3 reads CASSVTPPGSYNSPLFF.

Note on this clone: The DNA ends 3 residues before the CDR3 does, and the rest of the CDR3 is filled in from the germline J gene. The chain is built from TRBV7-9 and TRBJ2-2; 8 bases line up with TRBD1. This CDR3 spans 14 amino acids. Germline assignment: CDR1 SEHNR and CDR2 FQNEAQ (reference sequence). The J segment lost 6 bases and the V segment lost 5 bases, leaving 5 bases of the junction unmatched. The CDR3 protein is CASSGYRGAGELFF. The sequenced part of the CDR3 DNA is TGTGCCAGCAGCGGCTACAGGGGGGCCGGGGAG.

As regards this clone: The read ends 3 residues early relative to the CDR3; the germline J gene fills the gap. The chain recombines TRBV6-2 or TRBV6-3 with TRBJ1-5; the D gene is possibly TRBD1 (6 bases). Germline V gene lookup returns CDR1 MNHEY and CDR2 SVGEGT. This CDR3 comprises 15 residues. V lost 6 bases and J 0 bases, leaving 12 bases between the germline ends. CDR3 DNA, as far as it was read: TGTGCCAGCAGGAGGGACAACAATAGCAATCAGCCC. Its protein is CASRRDNNSNQP. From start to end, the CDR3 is CASRRDNNSNQPQHF.

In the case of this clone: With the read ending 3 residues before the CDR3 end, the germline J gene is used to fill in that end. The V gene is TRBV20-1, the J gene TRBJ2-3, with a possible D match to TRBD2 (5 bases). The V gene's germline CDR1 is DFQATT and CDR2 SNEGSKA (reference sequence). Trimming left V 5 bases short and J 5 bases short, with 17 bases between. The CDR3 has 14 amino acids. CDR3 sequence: CSASPSGRGDTQYF. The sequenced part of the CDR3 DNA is TGCAGTGCTTCACCTTCTGGACGGGGAGATACG.

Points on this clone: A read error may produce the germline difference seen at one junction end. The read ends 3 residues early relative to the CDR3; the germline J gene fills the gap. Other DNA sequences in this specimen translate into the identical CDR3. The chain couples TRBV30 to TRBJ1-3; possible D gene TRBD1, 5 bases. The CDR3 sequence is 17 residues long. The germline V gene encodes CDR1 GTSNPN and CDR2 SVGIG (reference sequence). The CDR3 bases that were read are TGTGCCTGGAGTGTACGATCTGGGGCGAACTCTGGAAACACG. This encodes CAWSVRSGANSGNT. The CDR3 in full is CAWSVRSGANSGNTIYF.

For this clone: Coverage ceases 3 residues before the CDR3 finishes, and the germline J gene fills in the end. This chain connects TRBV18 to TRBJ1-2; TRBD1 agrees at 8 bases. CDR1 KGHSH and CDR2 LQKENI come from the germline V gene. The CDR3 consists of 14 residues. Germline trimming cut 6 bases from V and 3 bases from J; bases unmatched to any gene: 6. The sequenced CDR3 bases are TGTGCCAGCTCGCTAGGACAGGGAGACTATGGC. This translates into CASSLGQGDYG. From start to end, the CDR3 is CASSLGQGDYGYTF.

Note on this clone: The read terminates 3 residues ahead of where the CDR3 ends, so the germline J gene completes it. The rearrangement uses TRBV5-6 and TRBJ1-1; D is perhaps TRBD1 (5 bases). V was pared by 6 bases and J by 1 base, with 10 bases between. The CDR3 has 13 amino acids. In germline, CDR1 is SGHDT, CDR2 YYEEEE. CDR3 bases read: TGTGCCAGCAATCAGGGTGAGAACACTGAA. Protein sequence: CASNQGENTE. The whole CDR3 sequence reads CASNQGENTEAFF.

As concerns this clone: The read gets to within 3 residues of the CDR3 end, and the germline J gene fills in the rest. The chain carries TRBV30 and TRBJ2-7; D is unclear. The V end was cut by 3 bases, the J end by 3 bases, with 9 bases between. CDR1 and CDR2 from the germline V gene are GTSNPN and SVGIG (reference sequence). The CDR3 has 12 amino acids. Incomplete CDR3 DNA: TGTGCCTGGAGCCCAGGCCTCTACGAG. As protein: CAWSPGLYE. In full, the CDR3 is CAWSPGLYEQYF.

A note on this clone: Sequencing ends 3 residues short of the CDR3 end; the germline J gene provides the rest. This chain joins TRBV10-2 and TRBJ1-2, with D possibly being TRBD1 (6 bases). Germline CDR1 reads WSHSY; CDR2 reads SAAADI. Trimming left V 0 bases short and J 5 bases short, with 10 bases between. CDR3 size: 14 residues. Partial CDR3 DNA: TGCGCCAGCAGTGAGTCGAGGACAGTTTATGGC. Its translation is CASSESRTVYG. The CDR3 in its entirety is CASSESRTVYGYTF.

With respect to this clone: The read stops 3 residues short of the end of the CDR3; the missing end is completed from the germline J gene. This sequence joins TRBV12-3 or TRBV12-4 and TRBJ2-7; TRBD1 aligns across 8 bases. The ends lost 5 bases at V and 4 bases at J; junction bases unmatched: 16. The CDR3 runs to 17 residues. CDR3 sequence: CASSRPSLRDRSYEQYF. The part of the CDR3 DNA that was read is TGTGCCAGCAGTAGACCAAGCCTGAGGGACAGGTCATACGAG.

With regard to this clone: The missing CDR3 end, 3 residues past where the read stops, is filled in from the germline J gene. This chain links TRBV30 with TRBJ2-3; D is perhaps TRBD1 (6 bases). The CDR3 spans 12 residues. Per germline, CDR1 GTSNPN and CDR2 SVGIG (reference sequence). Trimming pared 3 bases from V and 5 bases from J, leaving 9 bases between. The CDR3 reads CAWSQTGDTQYF. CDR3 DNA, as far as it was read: TGTGCCTGGAGCCAGACAGGAGATACG. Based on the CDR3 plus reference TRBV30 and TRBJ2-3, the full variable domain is SQTIHQWPATLVQPVGSPLSLECTVEGTSNPNLYWYRQAAGRGLQLLFYSVGIGQISSEVPQNLSASRPQDRQFILSSKKLLLSDSGFYLCAWSQTGDTQYFGPGTRLTVL.

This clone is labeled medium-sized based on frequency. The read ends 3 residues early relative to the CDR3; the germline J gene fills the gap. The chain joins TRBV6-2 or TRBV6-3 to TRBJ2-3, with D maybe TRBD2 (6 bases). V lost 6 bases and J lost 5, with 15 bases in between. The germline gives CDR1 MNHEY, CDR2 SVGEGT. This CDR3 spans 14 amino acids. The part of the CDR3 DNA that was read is TGTGCCAGCAGCCCCAGACTAGGTGGAGATACG. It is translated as CASSPRLGGDT. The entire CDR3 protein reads CASSPRLGGDTQYF.

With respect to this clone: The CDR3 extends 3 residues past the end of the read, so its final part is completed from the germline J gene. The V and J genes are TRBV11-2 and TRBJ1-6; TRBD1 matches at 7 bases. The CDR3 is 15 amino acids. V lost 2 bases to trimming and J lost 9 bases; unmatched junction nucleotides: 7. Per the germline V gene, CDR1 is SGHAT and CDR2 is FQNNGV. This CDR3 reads CASSLSGQASSPLHF. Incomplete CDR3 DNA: TGTGCCAGCAGCTTAAGCGGACAGGCCTCTTCACCC.

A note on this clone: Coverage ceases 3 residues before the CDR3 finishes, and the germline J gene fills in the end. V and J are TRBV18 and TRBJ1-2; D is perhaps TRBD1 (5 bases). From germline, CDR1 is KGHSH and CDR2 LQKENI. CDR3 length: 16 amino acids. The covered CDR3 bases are TGTGCCAGCTCACCCTGGGTGGGCGGGGGTAACAATGAC. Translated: CASSPWVGGGNND. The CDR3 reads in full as CASSPWVGGGNNDYTF.

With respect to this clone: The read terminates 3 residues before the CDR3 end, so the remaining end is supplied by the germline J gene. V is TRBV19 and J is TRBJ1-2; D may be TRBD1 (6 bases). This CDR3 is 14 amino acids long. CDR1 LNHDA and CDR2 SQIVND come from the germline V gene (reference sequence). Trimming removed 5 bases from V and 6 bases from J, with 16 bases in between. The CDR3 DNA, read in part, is TGTGCCAGTAGTGCACAATACAGGGAACATGGC. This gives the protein CASSAQYREHG. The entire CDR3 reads CASSAQYREHGYTF.

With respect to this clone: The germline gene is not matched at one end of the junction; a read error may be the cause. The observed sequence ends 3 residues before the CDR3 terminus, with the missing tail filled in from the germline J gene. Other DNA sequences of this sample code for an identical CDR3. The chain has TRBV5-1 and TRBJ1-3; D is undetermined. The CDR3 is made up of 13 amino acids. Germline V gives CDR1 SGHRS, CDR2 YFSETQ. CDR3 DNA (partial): TGCGCCAGCAGCGAAACAGCTGGAAACACA. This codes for CASSETAGNT. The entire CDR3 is CASSETAGNTIYF. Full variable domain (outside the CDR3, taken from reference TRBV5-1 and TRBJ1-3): KAGVTQTPRYLIKTRGQQVTLSCSPISGHRSVSWYQQTPGQGLQFLFEYFSETQRNKGNFPGRFSGRQFSNSRSEMNVSTLELGDSALYLCASSETAGNTIYFGEGSWLTVV.

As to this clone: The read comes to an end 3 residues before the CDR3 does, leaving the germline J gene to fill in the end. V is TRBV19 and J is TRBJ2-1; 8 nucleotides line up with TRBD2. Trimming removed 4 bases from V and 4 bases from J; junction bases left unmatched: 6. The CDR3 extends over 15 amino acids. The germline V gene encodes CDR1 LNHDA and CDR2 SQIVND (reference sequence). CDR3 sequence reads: CASSRERGPYNEQFF. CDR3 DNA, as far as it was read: TGTGCCAGTAGTAGGGAGCGGGGGCCATACAATGAG.

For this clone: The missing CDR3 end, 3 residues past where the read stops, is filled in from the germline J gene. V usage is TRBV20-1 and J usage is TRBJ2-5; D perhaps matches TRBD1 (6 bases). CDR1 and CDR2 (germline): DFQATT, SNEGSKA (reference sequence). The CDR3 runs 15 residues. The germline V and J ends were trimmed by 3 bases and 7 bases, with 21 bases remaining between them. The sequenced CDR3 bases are TGCAGTGCTAGGCCCCCCGACAGGCTTATGTGGACC. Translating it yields CSARPPDRLMWT. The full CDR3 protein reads CSARPPDRLMWTQYF.

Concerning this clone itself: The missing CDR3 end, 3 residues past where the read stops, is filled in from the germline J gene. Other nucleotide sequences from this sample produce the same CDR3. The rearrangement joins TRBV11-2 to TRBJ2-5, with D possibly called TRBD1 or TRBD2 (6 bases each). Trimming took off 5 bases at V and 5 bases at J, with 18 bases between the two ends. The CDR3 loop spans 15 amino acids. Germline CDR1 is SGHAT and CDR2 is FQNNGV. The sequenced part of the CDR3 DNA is TGTGCCAGCAGCCTAGTGGCTCAGGGGAGGGAGACC. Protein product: CASSLVAQGRET. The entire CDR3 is CASSLVAQGRETQYF.